This T cell receptor beta chain came from a study of blood T cell repertoires in COVID-19. Study overall: Acute and convalescent COVID-19 specimens originated in the United States, Italy and Spain.

CDR1 is MNHNS, CDR2 SASEGT, per germline. CDR3 length: 16 residues. With 2 bases clipped from V and 6 bases from J, the junction kept 10 bases outside the gene matches. Original analysis: The authors estimated nucleated cell counts from reference gene primer amplification. The repertoire was sequenced with immunoSEQ multiplex PCR; TCRdb's copy has only in-frame clones and lacks some. V, J and clone size are those of that table, while D and trimming were read from the DNA. This sample has tens of thousands of clones, with approximately 93% found just once. The gene calls are TRBV6-1 and TRBJ1-5; 7 bases line up with TRBD1. The sample was peripheral blood. This clonotype originated in a human donor with active COVID-19. The donor label of this sample is uncertain. The CDR3 DNA reads TGTGCCAGCAGTGAAACCCCCGGCCAGGGGGGTCAGCCCCAGCATTTT. This sequence encodes CASSETPGQGGQPQHF.